One T cell receptor beta chain is described in this entry. CDR3 length equals 17 residues. Germline CDR1 is ENHRY and CDR2 is SYGVKD. V was shortened by 2 bases and J by 4 bases, with 17 bases between the two germline ends. The data were obtained in a study of T cell responses to AZD1222 COVID-19 vaccine. Data came from immunoSEQ multiplex PCR; TCRdb stores just in-frame clones and leaves some out. This table has fewer than 120,000 clones, around 90% appearing once. The sequencing used peripheral blood, collected 28 days after the second AZD1222 dose. The TCR originated in an adult who received the AZD1222 COVID-19 vaccine. J is TRBJ2-2 and V is TRBV10-3; no clear D. CDR3 in amino acids: CAISERDSLEGTGELFF. The DNA for the CDR3 is TGTGCCATCAGTGAGCGCGACTCGTTGGAAGGCACCGGGGAGCTGTTTTTT.